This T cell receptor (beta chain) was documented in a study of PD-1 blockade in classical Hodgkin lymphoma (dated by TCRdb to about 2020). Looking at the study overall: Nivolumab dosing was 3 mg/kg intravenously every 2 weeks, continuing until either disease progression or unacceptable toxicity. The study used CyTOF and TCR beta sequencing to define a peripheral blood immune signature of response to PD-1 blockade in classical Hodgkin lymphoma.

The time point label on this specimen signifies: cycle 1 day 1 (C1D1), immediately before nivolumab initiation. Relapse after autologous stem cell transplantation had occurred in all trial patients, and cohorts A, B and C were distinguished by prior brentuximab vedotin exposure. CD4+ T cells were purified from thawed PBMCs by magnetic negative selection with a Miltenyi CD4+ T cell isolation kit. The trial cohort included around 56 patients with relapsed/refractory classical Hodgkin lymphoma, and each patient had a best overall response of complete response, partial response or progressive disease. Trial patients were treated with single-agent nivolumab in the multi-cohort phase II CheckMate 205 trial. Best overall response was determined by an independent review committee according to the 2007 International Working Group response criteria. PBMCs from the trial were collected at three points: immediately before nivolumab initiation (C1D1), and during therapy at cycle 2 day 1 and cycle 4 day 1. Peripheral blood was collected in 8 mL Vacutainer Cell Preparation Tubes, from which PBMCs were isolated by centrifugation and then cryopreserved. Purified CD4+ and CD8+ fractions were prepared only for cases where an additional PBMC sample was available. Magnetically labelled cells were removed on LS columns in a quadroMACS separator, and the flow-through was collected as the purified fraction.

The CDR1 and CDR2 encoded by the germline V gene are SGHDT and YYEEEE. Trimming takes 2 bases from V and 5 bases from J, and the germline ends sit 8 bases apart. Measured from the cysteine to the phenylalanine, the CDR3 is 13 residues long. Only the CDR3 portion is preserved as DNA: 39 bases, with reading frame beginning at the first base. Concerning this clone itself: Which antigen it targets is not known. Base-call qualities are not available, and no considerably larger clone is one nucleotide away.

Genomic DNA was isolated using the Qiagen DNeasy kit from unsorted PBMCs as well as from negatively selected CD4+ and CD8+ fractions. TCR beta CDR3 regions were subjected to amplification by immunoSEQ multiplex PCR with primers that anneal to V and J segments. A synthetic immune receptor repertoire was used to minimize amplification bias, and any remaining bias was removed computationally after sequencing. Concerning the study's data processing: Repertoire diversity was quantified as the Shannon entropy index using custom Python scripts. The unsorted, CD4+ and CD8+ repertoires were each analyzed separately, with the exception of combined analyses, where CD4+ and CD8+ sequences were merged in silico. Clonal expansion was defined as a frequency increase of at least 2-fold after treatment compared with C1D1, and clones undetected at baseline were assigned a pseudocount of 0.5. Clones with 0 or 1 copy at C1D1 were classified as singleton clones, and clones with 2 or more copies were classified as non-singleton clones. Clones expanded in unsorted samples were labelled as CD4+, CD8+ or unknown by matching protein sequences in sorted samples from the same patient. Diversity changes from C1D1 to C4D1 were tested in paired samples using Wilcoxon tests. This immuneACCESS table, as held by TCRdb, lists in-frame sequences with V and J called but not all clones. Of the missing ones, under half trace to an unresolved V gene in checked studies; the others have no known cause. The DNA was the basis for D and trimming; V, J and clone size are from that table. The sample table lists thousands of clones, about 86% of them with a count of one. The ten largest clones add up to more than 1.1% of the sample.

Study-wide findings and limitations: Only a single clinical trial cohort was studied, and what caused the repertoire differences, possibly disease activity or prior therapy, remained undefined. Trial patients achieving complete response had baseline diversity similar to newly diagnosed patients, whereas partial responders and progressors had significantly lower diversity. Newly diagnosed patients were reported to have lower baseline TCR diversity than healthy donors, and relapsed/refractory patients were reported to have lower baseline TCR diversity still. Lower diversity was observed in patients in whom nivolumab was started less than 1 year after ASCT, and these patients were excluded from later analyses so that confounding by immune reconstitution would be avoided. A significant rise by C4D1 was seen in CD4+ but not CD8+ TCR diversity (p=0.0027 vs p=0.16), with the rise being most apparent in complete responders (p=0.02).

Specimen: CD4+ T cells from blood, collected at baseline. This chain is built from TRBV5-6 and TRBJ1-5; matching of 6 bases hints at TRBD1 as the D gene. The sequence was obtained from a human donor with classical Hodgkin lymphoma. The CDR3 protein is CASSLGGYQPQHF. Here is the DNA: TGTGCCAGCAGCTTAGGGGGGTATCAGCCCCAGCATTTT.